These T cell receptor beta chains were read from a single sample in a study of response to subunit inactivated influenza vaccine. TCRdb used MiXCR to reprocess the RT-PCR reads, holding one entry per CDR3 protein. The table has around 650,000 distinct CDR3 sequences, 15% to 19% seen once; the top ten hold approximately 10%. Sample: PBMCs from blood, taken 12 days after vaccination. Source of these receptors: a man aged 50-59 years who received an inactivated influenza vaccine. Both conserved end residues are part of each CDR3. Fields, in order: clone size, J gene, D gene, V gene, CDR3 DNA, CDR3 protein. D genes are given only for firm matches. The size entry is marked missing in some rows and otherwise reads once, few, many or a size class.

abundance: few; j_gene: TRBJ1-1; d_gene: .; v_gene: TRBV6-2/TRBV6-3; CDR3nt: TGTGCGATCGCCGAGGTCGAGGGTGAAGCTTTCTTT; CDR3aa: CAIAEVEGEAFF
abundance: many; j_gene: TRBJ2-7; d_gene: .; v_gene: TRBV12-3/TRBV12-4; CDR3nt: TGTGCCAGCAGCTCATCGGGGGAGCAGTACTTC; CDR3aa: CASSSSGEQYF
abundance: few; j_gene: TRBJ1-5; d_gene: TRBD1; v_gene: TRBV2; CDR3nt: TGTGCCAGCAGCGTGACAGGGGTACAGCCCCAGCATTTT; CDR3aa: CASSVTGVQPQHF
abundance: few; j_gene: TRBJ1-1; d_gene: .; v_gene: TRBV24-1; CDR3nt: TGTGCCACCATTGGGGGTACTGAAGCTTTCTTT; CDR3aa: CATIGGTEAFF
abundance: few; j_gene: TRBJ1-2; d_gene: .; v_gene: TRBV11-2; CDR3nt: TGTGCCAGCAGTTCAGGAGGGATCTATGGCTACACCTTC; CDR3aa: CASSSGGIYGYTF
abundance: many; j_gene: TRBJ2-5; d_gene: TRBD1; v_gene: TRBV5-1; CDR3nt: TGCGCCAGCAGCCAAGGGACAGGTTCTGAAACGAGGACCCAGTACTTC; CDR3aa: CASSQGTGSETRTQYF
abundance: .; j_gene: TRBJ2-7; d_gene: TRBD2; v_gene: TRBV9; CDR3nt: TGTGCCAGCAGCCCAGGGACTAGCGGCGCCTCCTACGAGCAGTACTTC; CDR3aa: CASSPGTSGASYEQYF
abundance: few; j_gene: TRBJ2-2; d_gene: .; v_gene: TRBV5-5; CDR3nt: TGTGCCAGCAGCTTGATTGGGGGAGGGAACACCGGGGAGCTGTTTTTT; CDR3aa: CASSLIGGGNTGELFF
abundance: .; j_gene: TRBJ2-1; d_gene: TRBD1; v_gene: TRBV28; CDR3nt: TGTGCCAGCAGTTCCTACCTGGGACAGGGCGTGGACAATGAGCAGTTCTTC; CDR3aa: CASSSYLGQGVDNEQFF
abundance: many; j_gene: TRBJ1-2; d_gene: .; v_gene: TRBV2; CDR3nt: TGTGCCAGCAGCGCTAGTTTCCTGGGGTATGCTAACTATGGCTACACCTTC; CDR3aa: CASSASFLGYANYGYTF
abundance: few; j_gene: TRBJ2-7; d_gene: TRBD1; v_gene: TRBV6-2/TRBV6-3; CDR3nt: TGTGCCAGCAGTCCACGAGGGACAGGGGGACTCTACGAGCAGTACTTC; CDR3aa: CASSPRGTGGLYEQYF
abundance: many; j_gene: TRBJ2-1; d_gene: .; v_gene: TRBV7-2; CDR3nt: TGTGCCAGCAGCTTAGTGGCTAGCGTCCGTATAAATGAGCAGTTCTTC; CDR3aa: CASSLVASVRINEQFF
abundance: few; j_gene: TRBJ2-5; d_gene: .; v_gene: TRBV4-1; CDR3nt: TGCGCCAGCAGCCAAGGACCCTGGGAGACCCAGTACTTC; CDR3aa: CASSQGPWETQYF
abundance: many; j_gene: TRBJ1-2; d_gene: .; v_gene: TRBV10-3; CDR3nt: TGTGCCATCAGTGAGTCGGTAATTGCGGATTCCGCTTTTGGCTACACCTTC; CDR3aa: CAISESVIADSAFGYTF
abundance: many; j_gene: TRBJ2-7; d_gene: .; v_gene: TRBV4-3; CDR3nt: TGCGCCAGCAGCCAAGATAGGGATTCCTACGAGCAGTACTTC; CDR3aa: CASSQDRDSYEQYF
abundance: few; j_gene: TRBJ2-3; d_gene: TRBD1; v_gene: TRBV6-5; CDR3nt: TGTGCCAGCAGTTACTACAGGGGGCACACAGATACGCAGTATTTT; CDR3aa: CASSYYRGHTDTQYF
abundance: many; j_gene: TRBJ2-3; d_gene: TRBD2; v_gene: TRBV6-2/TRBV6-3; CDR3nt: TGTGCCAGCAGTTACCAGATAGCGGGAGTTGGAGATACGCAGTATTTT; CDR3aa: CASSYQIAGVGDTQYF
abundance: few; j_gene: TRBJ2-2; d_gene: .; v_gene: TRBV30; CDR3nt: TGTGCCTGGAGCCGACAACCGAACACCGGGGAGCTGTTTTTT; CDR3aa: CAWSRQPNTGELFF
abundance: .; j_gene: TRBJ2-5; d_gene: .; v_gene: TRBV7-9; CDR3nt: TGTGCCAGCTCCCTGGGATTGGCCACACAAACCCAGTACTTC; CDR3aa: CASSLGLATQTQYF
abundance: .; j_gene: TRBJ2-3; d_gene: .; v_gene: TRBV6-1; CDR3nt: TGTGCCAGCAGAACCCCCGGGGGCACAGATACGCAGTATTTT; CDR3aa: CASRTPGGTDTQYF
abundance: few; j_gene: TRBJ2-1; d_gene: TRBD1; v_gene: TRBV4-2; CDR3nt: TGTGCCAGCAGCCGATACAGGGGGCGCAGGACTTCCTACAATGAGCAGTTCTTC; CDR3aa: CASSRYRGRRTSYNEQFF
abundance: few; j_gene: TRBJ2-1; d_gene: TRBD2; v_gene: TRBV6-4; CDR3nt: TGTGCCAGCAGCCCGGGACTAGCGAGCCCTGAGCAGTTCTTC; CDR3aa: CASSPGLASPEQFF
abundance: .; j_gene: TRBJ2-7; d_gene: .; v_gene: TRBV15; CDR3nt: TGTGCCACCAGCAGGAGTCGGCAGGATAACTACGAGCAGTACTTC; CDR3aa: CATSRSRQDNYEQYF
abundance: .; j_gene: TRBJ2-3; d_gene: TRBD2; v_gene: TRBV18; CDR3nt: TGTGCCAGCTCACCCCAAGTGCAGCGGGAGCTCCCAGATACGCAGTATTTT; CDR3aa: CASSPQVQRELPDTQYF
abundance: few; j_gene: TRBJ2-7; d_gene: .; v_gene: TRBV12-3/TRBV12-4; CDR3nt: TGTGCCAGCAGTAACCGCGGGGGCCCTTCCTACGAGCAGTACTTC; CDR3aa: CASSNRGGPSYEQYF
abundance: .; j_gene: TRBJ2-3; d_gene: .; v_gene: TRBV5-1; CDR3nt: TGCGCCAGCAGCCACCTCTCGGAGACAGATACGCAGTATTTT; CDR3aa: CASSHLSETDTQYF
abundance: once; j_gene: TRBJ2-5; d_gene: .; v_gene: TRBV7-2; CDR3nt: TGTGCCAGCAGCATGCCCGGGATGGAGACCCAGTACTTC; CDR3aa: CASSMPGMETQYF
abundance: .; j_gene: TRBJ1-5; d_gene: .; v_gene: TRBV12-3/TRBV12-4; CDR3nt: TGTGCCAGCAGTCCCGACTGGAATCAGCCCCAGCATTTT; CDR3aa: CASSPDWNQPQHF
abundance: .; j_gene: TRBJ1-4; d_gene: .; v_gene: TRBV20-1; CDR3nt: TGCAGTGCTAGAGGGACAGCGGATGAAAAACTGTTTTTT; CDR3aa: CSARGTADEKLFF
abundance: .; j_gene: TRBJ2-1; d_gene: .; v_gene: TRBV3-1; CDR3nt: TGTGCCAGCAGCCAAGATGGCCACATCTCCTACAATGAGCAGTTCTTC; CDR3aa: CASSQDGHISYNEQFF
abundance: .; j_gene: TRBJ2-5; d_gene: .; v_gene: TRBV6-1; CDR3nt: TGTGCCAGCAGTGAATCCTTCGCAGGTCAAGAGACCCAGTACTTC; CDR3aa: CASSESFAGQETQYF
abundance: .; j_gene: TRBJ2-7; d_gene: TRBD2; v_gene: TRBV11-1; CDR3nt: TGTGCCAGCAGCCTCTCGATTATCGGACTAGCGGGAGGTTCAGTAGGGCACGAGCAGTACTTC; CDR3aa: CASSLSIIGLAGGSVGHEQYF
abundance: few; j_gene: TRBJ2-2; d_gene: .; v_gene: TRBV5-1; CDR3nt: TGCGCCAGCAGTCACGGGCTGAGGGACACCGGGGAGCTGTTTTTT; CDR3aa: CASSHGLRDTGELFF
abundance: .; j_gene: TRBJ2-2; d_gene: .; v_gene: TRBV5-1; CDR3nt: TGCGCCAGCAGACCTCTCTACACCGGGGAGCTGTTTTTT; CDR3aa: CASRPLYTGELFF
abundance: .; j_gene: TRBJ2-5; d_gene: TRBD1; v_gene: TRBV7-7; CDR3nt: TGTGCTAGCAGCTTACAGACAGGGTGGGGGGAGACCCAGTACTTC; CDR3aa: CASSLQTGWGETQYF
abundance: few; j_gene: TRBJ1-1; d_gene: .; v_gene: TRBV4-2; CDR3nt: TGTGCCAGCAGCCAAGATATTCGGGGCTCAATGAACACTGAAGCTTTCTTT; CDR3aa: CASSQDIRGSMNTEAFF
abundance: many; j_gene: TRBJ2-2; d_gene: .; v_gene: TRBV7-2; CDR3nt: TGTGCCAGCAGCCCCCAGGGAGGCCCACTCACCGGGGAGCTGTTTTTT; CDR3aa: CASSPQGGPLTGELFF
abundance: few; j_gene: TRBJ2-6; d_gene: TRBD1; v_gene: TRBV5-1; CDR3nt: TGCGCCAGCAGCCCCGGGACAGGGAGCGACGTCCTGACTTTC; CDR3aa: CASSPGTGSDVLTF
abundance: .; j_gene: TRBJ2-5; d_gene: .; v_gene: TRBV19; CDR3nt: TGTGCCAGTAGTATCGGTCGGATGGGCCAAGAGACCCAGTACTTC; CDR3aa: CASSIGRMGQETQYF
abundance: .; j_gene: TRBJ2-3; d_gene: TRBD2; v_gene: TRBV11-3; CDR3nt: TGTGCCAGCAGCCCAGGAGTGCGGGGGAATACGCAGTATTTT; CDR3aa: CASSPGVRGNTQYF
abundance: .; j_gene: TRBJ2-1; d_gene: TRBD2; v_gene: TRBV10-3; CDR3nt: TGTGCCGCCGGGACTAAGCGGGAGCTCTATGAGCAGTTCTTC; CDR3aa: CAAGTKRELYEQFF
abundance: .; j_gene: TRBJ2-3; d_gene: TRBD1; v_gene: TRBV29-1; CDR3nt: TGCAGCGTTGAGGACAGGTCAGGCACAGATACGCAGTATTTT; CDR3aa: CSVEDRSGTDTQYF
abundance: few; j_gene: TRBJ2-2; d_gene: .; v_gene: TRBV7-2; CDR3nt: TGTGCCAGCAGCAAATGGGCGTCGACCACCGGGGAGCTGTTTTTT; CDR3aa: CASSKWASTTGELFF
abundance: .; j_gene: TRBJ2-5; d_gene: .; v_gene: TRBV4-3; CDR3nt: TGCGCCAGCAGCCAGGAACAGGGTTTGGAGACCCAGTACTTC; CDR3aa: CASSQEQGLETQYF
abundance: .; j_gene: TRBJ1-1; d_gene: .; v_gene: TRBV30; CDR3nt: TGTGCCTGGACCTGGACCCCTTGGGGGATGAACACTGAAGCTTTCTTT; CDR3aa: CAWTWTPWGMNTEAFF
abundance: .; j_gene: TRBJ1-2; d_gene: TRBD1; v_gene: TRBV4-1; CDR3nt: TGCGCCAGCAGCCAAATCGACAGGGGGAACTATGGCTACACCTTC; CDR3aa: CASSQIDRGNYGYTF
abundance: few; j_gene: TRBJ2-3; d_gene: TRBD2; v_gene: TRBV24-1; CDR3nt: TGTGCCACCAGTGAGCCTGGGACTAGCGGTAATACGCAGTATTTT; CDR3aa: CATSEPGTSGNTQYF
abundance: many; j_gene: TRBJ2-5; d_gene: .; v_gene: TRBV18; CDR3nt: TGTGCCAGCTCACCAGAGACAGATTTTCGAGAGACCCAGTACTTC; CDR3aa: CASSPETDFRETQYF
abundance: .; j_gene: TRBJ2-3; d_gene: .; v_gene: TRBV10-1; CDR3nt: TGCGCCAGCAGTGACGGCGGGACTTCAGATACGCAGTATTTT; CDR3aa: CASSDGGTSDTQYF
abundance: .; j_gene: TRBJ2-1; d_gene: TRBD2; v_gene: TRBV4-3; CDR3nt: TGCGCCAGCAGCCAAGCGGGGGGGGATGAGCAGTTCTTC; CDR3aa: CASSQAGGDEQFF
abundance: many; j_gene: TRBJ2-7; d_gene: .; v_gene: TRBV11-2; CDR3nt: TGTGCCAGCAGCCCAGTGGCGGGAAGGCACGAGCAGTACTTC; CDR3aa: CASSPVAGRHEQYF
abundance: .; j_gene: TRBJ2-7; d_gene: .; v_gene: TRBV15; CDR3nt: TGTGCCACCAGCAAGTTTCAGGGCTCCTCCTACGAGCAGTACTTC; CDR3aa: CATSKFQGSSYEQYF